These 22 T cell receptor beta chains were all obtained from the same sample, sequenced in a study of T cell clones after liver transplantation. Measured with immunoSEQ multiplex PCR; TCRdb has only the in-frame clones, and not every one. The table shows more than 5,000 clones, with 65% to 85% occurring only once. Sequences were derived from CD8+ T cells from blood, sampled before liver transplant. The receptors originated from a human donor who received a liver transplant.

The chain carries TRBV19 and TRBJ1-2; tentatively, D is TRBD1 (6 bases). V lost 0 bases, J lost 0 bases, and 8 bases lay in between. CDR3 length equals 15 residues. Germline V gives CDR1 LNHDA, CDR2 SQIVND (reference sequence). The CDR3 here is CASSIEQGANYGYTF. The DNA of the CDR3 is TGTGCCAGTAGTATAGAACAGGGAGCTAACTATGGCTACACCTTC.

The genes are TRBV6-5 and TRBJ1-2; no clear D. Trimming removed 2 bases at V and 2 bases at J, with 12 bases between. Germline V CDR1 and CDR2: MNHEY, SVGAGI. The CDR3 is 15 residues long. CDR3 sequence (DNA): TGTGCCAGCAGTTACAACCGACGCGCAAACTATGGCTACACCTTC. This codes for CASSYNRRANYGYTF.

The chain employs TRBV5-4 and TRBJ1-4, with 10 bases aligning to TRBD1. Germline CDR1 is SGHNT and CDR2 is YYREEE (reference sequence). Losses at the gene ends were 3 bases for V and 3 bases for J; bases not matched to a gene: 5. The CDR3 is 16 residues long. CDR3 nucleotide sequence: TGTGCCAGCAGCTCCGCGGGGACAGGGGCTAATGAAAAACTGTTTTTT. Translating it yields CASSSAGTGANEKLFF. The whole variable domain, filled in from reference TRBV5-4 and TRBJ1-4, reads ETGVTQSPTHLIKTRGQQVTLRCSSQSGHNTVSWYQQALGQGPQFIFQYYREEENGRGNFPPRFSGLQFPNYSSELNVNALELDDSALYLCASSSAGTGANEKLFFGSGTQLSVL.

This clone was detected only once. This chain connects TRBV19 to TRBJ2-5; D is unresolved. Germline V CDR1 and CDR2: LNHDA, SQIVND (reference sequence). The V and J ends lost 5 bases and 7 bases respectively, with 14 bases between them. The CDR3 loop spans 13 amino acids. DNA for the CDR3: TGTGCCAGTAGTCCAACACCACGGAGGACCCAGTACTTC. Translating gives CASSPTPRRTQYF.

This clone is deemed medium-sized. The DNA of the CDR3 is TGTGCCAGCAGCCGGACGCAGGGGAATGGGGGCTACACCTTC. Its protein product is CASSRTQGNGGYTF. The chain has TRBV4-2 and TRBJ1-2, with D perhaps TRBD1 (6 bases). Trimming cost V 4 bases and J 8 bases, with 17 bases left between them. The germline gives CDR1 LGHNA, CDR2 YNFKEQ. This CDR3 spans 14 amino acids.

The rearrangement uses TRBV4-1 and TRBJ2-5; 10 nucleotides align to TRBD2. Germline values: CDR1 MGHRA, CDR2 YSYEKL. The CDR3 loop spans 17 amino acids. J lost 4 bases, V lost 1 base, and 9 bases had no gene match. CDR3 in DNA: TGCGCCAGCAGCCAAGGTGGTAGCGGGGGGTATTTAGAGACCCAGTACTTC. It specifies CASSQGGSGGYLETQYF.

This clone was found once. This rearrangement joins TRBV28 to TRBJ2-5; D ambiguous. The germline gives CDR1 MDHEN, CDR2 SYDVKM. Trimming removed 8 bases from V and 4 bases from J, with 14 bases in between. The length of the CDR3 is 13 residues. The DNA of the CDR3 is TGTGCCAGCGCCAGAAGTTCCCCAGAGACCCAGTACTTC. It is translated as CASARSSPETQYF.

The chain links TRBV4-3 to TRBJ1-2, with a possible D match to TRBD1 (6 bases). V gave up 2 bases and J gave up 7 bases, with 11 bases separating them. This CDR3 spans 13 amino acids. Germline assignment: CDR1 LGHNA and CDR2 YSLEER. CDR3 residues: CASSQTATGGYTF. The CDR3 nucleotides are TGCGCCAGCAGCCAAACAGCGACAGGTGGCTACACCTTC.

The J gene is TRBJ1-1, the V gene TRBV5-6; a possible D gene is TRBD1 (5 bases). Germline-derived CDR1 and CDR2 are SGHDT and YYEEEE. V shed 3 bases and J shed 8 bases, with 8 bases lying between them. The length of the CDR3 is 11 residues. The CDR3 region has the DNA TGTGCCAGCAGCTATGGGGGGGAAGCTTTCTTT. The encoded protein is CASSYGGEAFF.

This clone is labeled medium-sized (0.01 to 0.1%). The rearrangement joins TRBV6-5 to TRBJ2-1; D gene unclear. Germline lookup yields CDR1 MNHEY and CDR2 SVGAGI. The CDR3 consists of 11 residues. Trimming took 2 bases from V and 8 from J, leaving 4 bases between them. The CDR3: CASSYPDEQFF. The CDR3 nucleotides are TGTGCCAGCAGTTACCCGGATGAGCAGTTCTTC.

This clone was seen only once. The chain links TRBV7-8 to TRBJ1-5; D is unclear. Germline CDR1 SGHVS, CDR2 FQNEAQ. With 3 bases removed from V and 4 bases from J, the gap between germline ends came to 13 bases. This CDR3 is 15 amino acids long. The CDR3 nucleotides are TGTGCCAGCAGCTTTGAGGTAGTCCCTAATCAGCCCCAGCATTTT. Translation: CASSFEVVPNQPQHF. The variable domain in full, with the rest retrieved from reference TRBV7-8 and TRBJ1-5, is GAGVSQSPRYKVAKRGQDVALRCDPISGHVSLFWYQQALGQGPEFLTYFQNEAQLDKSGLPSDRFFAERPEGSVSTLKIQRTQQEDSAVYLCASSFEVVPNQPQHFGDGTRLSIL.

CDR3 sequence reads: CAWSSTTEMGQGNEKLFF. The CDR3 bases are TGTGCCTGGAGTAGCACGACAGAGATGGGACAGGGTAATGAAAAACTGTTTTTT. V gene TRBV30 combines with J gene TRBJ1-4, with TRBD1 identical over 9 bases. V lost 2 bases, J lost 4 bases, and 14 bases stayed unmatched. This CDR3 spans 18 amino acids. Germline values: CDR1 GTSNPN, CDR2 SVGIG (reference sequence).

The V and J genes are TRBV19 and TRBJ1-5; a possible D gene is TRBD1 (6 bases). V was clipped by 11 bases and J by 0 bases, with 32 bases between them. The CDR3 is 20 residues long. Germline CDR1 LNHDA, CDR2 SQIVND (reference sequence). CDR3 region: CADNFSIRGQQLYSNQPQHF. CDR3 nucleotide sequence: TGTGCCGATAATTTCTCGATTCGCGGACAGCAACTTTATAGCAATCAGCCCCAGCATTTT. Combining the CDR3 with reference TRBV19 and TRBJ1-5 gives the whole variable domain DGGITQSPKYLFRKEGQNVTLSCEQNLNHDAMYWYRQDPGQGLRLIYYSQIVNDFQKGDIAEGYSVSREKKESFPLTVTSAQKNPTAFYLCADNFSIRGQQLYSNQPQHFGDGTRLSIL.

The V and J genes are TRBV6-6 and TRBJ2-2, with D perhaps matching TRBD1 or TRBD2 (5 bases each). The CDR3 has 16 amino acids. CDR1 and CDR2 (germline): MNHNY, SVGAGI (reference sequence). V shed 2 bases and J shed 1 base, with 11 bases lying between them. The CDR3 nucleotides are TGTGCCAGCAGTTACGAGGGGCTTCGGAACACCGGGGAGCTGTTTTTT. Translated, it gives CASSYEGLRNTGELFF.

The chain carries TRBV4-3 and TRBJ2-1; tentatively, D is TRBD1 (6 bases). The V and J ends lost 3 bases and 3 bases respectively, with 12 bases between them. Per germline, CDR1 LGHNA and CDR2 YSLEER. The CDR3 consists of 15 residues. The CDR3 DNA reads TGCGCCAGCAGCCAGAAGGCAGGGGACTACAATGAGCAGTTCTTC. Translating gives CASSQKAGDYNEQFF.

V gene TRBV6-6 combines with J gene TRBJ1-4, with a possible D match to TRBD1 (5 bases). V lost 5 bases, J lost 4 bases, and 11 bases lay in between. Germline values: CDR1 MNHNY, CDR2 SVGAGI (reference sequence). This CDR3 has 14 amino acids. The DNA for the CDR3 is TGTGCCAGCAGTCGGACAAGGAATAATGAAAAACTGTTTTTT. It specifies CASSRTRNNEKLFF.

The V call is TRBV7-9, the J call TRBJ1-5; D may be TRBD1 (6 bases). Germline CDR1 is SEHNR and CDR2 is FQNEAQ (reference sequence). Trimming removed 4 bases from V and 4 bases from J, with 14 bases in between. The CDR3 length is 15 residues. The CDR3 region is CASSSPQGPNQPQHF. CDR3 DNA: TGTGCCAGCAGCTCCCCACAGGGACCGAATCAGCCCCAGCATTTT. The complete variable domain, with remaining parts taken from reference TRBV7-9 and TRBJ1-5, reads DTGVSQNPRHKITKRGQNVTFRCDPISEHNRLYWYRQTLGQGPEFLTYFQNEAQLEKSRLLSDRFSAERPKGSFSTLEIQRTEQGDSAMYLCASSSPQGPNQPQHFGDGTRLSIL.

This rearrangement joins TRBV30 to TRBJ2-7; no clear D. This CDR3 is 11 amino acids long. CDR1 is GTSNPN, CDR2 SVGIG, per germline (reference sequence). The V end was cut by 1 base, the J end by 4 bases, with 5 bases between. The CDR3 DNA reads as TGTGCCTGGAGTGGTGTATACGAGCAGTACTTC. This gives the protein CAWSGVYEQYF.

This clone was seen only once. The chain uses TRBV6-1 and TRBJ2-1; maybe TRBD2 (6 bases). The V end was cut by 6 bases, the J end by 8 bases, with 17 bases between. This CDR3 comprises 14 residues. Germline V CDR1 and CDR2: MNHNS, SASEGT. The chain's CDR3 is CASRTRPNLDEQFF. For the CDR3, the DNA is TGTGCCAGCAGGACTAGGCCCAACCTCGATGAGCAGTTCTTC.

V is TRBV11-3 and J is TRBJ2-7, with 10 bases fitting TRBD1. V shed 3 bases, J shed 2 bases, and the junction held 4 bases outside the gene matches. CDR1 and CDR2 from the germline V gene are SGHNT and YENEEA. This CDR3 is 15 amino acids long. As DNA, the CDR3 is TGTGCCAGCAGCTTGGGGACAGGGGTTACCTACGAGCAGTACTTC. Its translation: CASSLGTGVTYEQYF.

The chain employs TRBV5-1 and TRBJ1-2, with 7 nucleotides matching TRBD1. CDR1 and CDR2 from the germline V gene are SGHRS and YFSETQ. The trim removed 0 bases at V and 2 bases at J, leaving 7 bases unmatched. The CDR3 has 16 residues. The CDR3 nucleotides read TGCGCCAGCAGCTTGGAGGGGGGACAGCCCAACTATGGCTACACCTTC. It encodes CASSLEGGQPNYGYTF.

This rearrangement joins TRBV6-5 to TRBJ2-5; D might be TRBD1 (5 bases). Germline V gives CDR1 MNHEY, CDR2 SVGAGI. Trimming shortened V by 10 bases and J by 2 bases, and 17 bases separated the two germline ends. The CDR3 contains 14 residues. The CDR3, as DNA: TGTGCCACGGCTGCCCAGGGTGGGCAAGAGACCCAGTACTTC. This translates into CATAAQGGQETQYF.